This is a list of T cell receptor beta chains from one sample in a study of PD-1 blockade in classical Hodgkin lymphoma. Repertoires were generated with immunoSEQ multiplex PCR, while TCRdb's copy carries only in-frame clones and drops some. The sample contains 90,000 to 140,000 clones, roughly nine tenths of which appear only once. Sequencing used peripheral blood mononuclear cells (PBMCs), obtained before the fourth cycle of nivolumab. All receptors come from a human donor with classical Hodgkin lymphoma. The CDR3 runs from the conserved cysteine through the conserved F or W. Fields, in order: J gene, clone size, V gene, D gene, CDR3 DNA, CDR3 protein. A D gene is named only where the DNA matches it firmly. A row's size may be missing; if present it is once, few, many or a size class.

j_call: TRBJ2-7; clone_size: once; v_call: TRBV7-2; d_call: TRBD2; cdr3_nt: TGTGCCAGCAGCCCTACTAGCGGGACCTACGAGCAGTACTTC; cdr3_aa: CASSPTSGTYEQYF
j_call: TRBJ2-2; clone_size: -; v_call: TRBV5-1; d_call: TRBD1; cdr3_nt: TGCGCCAGCAGCTGGACAGGGCGGAACACCGGGGAGCTGTTTTTT; cdr3_aa: CASSWTGRNTGELFF
j_call: TRBJ1-5; clone_size: few; v_call: TRBV15; d_call: -; cdr3_nt: TGTGCCACCAGCAGAGATGACAGGATGGGTCAGCCCCAGCATTTT; cdr3_aa: CATSRDDRMGQPQHF
j_call: TRBJ1-5; clone_size: -; v_call: TRBV15; d_call: -; cdr3_nt: TGTGCCACCAGCAGGGCCCTAAATCAGCCCCAGCATTTT; cdr3_aa: CATSRALNQPQHF
j_call: TRBJ1-5; clone_size: -; v_call: TRBV2; d_call: -; cdr3_nt: TGTGCCAGCGCCCGGAGAGAGGATCAGCCCCAGCATTTT; cdr3_aa: CASARREDQPQHF
j_call: TRBJ1-2; clone_size: -; v_call: TRBV19; d_call: -; cdr3_nt: TGTGCCAGTATCCCGCGCGGTAGCTCCCTACATGGCTACACCTTC; cdr3_aa: CASIPRGSSLHGYTF
j_call: TRBJ1-1; clone_size: -; v_call: TRBV5-1; d_call: TRBD1; cdr3_nt: TGCGCCAGCAGCTGGGACAGGGGGAACACTGAAGCTTTCTTT; cdr3_aa: CASSWDRGNTEAFF
j_call: TRBJ1-5; clone_size: -; v_call: TRBV7-9; d_call: TRBD1; cdr3_nt: TGTGCCAGCAGCTCCGACAGGGTTGGCAATCAGCCCCAGCATTTT; cdr3_aa: CASSSDRVGNQPQHF
j_call: TRBJ2-3; clone_size: -; v_call: TRBV6-4; d_call: TRBD2; cdr3_nt: TGTGCCAGCAGTGACTCTGGGAGGGGAAGCACAGATACGCAGTATTTT; cdr3_aa: CASSDSGRGSTDTQYF
j_call: TRBJ2-1; clone_size: -; v_call: TRBV29-1; d_call: TRBD2; cdr3_nt: TGCAGTTTAATGCGGGCTAGCGGGGAGCAGTTCTTC; cdr3_aa: CSLMRASGEQFF
j_call: TRBJ1-2; clone_size: -; v_call: TRBV10-3; d_call: -; cdr3_nt: TGTGCCATCAGTGAATGGGCAGGGACCCAAGGTTCCACTGGCTACACCTTC; cdr3_aa: CAISEWAGTQGSTGYTF
j_call: TRBJ2-2; clone_size: -; v_call: TRBV19; d_call: -; cdr3_nt: TGTGCCAGTAGTATAGGGCCACAGATCGGGGAGCTGTTTTTT; cdr3_aa: CASSIGPQIGELFF
j_call: TRBJ2-1; clone_size: -; v_call: TRBV29-1; d_call: -; cdr3_nt: TGCAGCGTTGTGAGGGGCCGGTACAATGAGCAGTTCTTC; cdr3_aa: CSVVRGRYNEQFF
j_call: TRBJ2-7; clone_size: -; v_call: TRBV6-5; d_call: -; cdr3_nt: TGTGCCAGCAGTTACAGGGATACGGCGGCCTACGAGCAGTACTTC; cdr3_aa: CASSYRDTAAYEQYF
j_call: TRBJ1-2; clone_size: -; v_call: TRBV28; d_call: TRBD1; cdr3_nt: TGTGCCAGCAGTAGACATGGGACAGGGAACTATGGCTACACCTTC; cdr3_aa: CASSRHGTGNYGYTF
j_call: TRBJ2-1; clone_size: -; v_call: TRBV2; d_call: TRBD2; cdr3_nt: TGTGCCAGCAGTGCCCTTAGCGGGATTTCTTACAATGAGCAGTTCTTC; cdr3_aa: CASSALSGISYNEQFF
j_call: TRBJ1-1; clone_size: -; v_call: TRBV11-3; d_call: -; cdr3_nt: TGTGCCAGCAGCTTCGAGGGGAACACTGAAGCTTTCTTT; cdr3_aa: CASSFEGNTEAFF
j_call: TRBJ2-7; clone_size: few; v_call: TRBV2; d_call: TRBD2; cdr3_nt: TGTGCCAGCAGCCTAGCGGCCGCCCAAAGGTACTTC; cdr3_aa: CASSLAAAQRYF
j_call: TRBJ1-5; clone_size: -; v_call: TRBV19; d_call: -; cdr3_nt: TGTGCCACCAGAACCAGGGGACCAAGTAGCAATCAGCCCCAGCATTTT; cdr3_aa: CATRTRGPSSNQPQHF
j_call: TRBJ1-4; clone_size: once; v_call: TRBV6-6; d_call: -; cdr3_nt: TGTGCCAGCGGCGGGTTTAGGGGTGCAACTAATGAAAAACTGTTTTTT; cdr3_aa: CASGGFRGATNEKLFF
j_call: TRBJ2-7; clone_size: -; v_call: TRBV18; d_call: -; cdr3_nt: TGTGCCAGCTCACCCTCACAGGGAAGTCACGAGCAGTACTTC; cdr3_aa: CASSPSQGSHEQYF
j_call: TRBJ1-4; clone_size: few; v_call: TRBV10-2; d_call: -; cdr3_nt: TGCGCCAGCAGTACGAGCAGAGAAAAACTGTTTTTT; cdr3_aa: CASSTSREKLFF
j_call: TRBJ2-2; clone_size: -; v_call: TRBV29-1; d_call: -; cdr3_nt: TGCAGCGTAGCGAGGGGATACACCGGGGAGCTGTTTTTT; cdr3_aa: CSVARGYTGELFF
j_call: TRBJ2-5; clone_size: -; v_call: TRBV13; d_call: -; cdr3_nt: TGTGCCAGCAGCTCGAATGCGCCGGGCCCATTTCAAGAGACCCAGTACTTC; cdr3_aa: CASSSNAPGPFQETQYF
j_call: TRBJ1-1; clone_size: -; v_call: TRBV7-9; d_call: -; cdr3_nt: TGTGCCAGCAGCTTAATGGGTGAGAACACTGAAGCTTTCTTT; cdr3_aa: CASSLMGENTEAFF
j_call: TRBJ1-1; clone_size: once; v_call: TRBV19; d_call: -; cdr3_nt: TGTGCCACCACAGACAGACTGAACACTGAAGCTTTCTTT; cdr3_aa: CATTDRLNTEAFF
j_call: TRBJ2-7; clone_size: -; v_call: TRBV11-2; d_call: -; cdr3_nt: TGTGCCAGCAGCTCTTCAAGGGGGGAGTACGAGCAGTACTTC; cdr3_aa: CASSSSRGEYEQYF
j_call: TRBJ2-2; clone_size: -; v_call: TRBV6-5; d_call: TRBD2; cdr3_nt: TGTGCCAGCAGTTACCCGCTAGCGGGCGGCGCCGGGGAGCTGTTTTTT; cdr3_aa: CASSYPLAGGAGELFF
j_call: TRBJ2-3; clone_size: -; v_call: TRBV5-1; d_call: -; cdr3_nt: TGCGCCAGCGCGTTTGGGCAGCGGACGAACACAGATACGCAGTATTTT; cdr3_aa: CASAFGQRTNTDTQYF
j_call: TRBJ2-7; clone_size: -; v_call: TRBV5-6; d_call: -; cdr3_nt: TGTGCCAGCAGCTTTGGGAGAACCTTTTACGAGCAGTACTTC; cdr3_aa: CASSFGRTFYEQYF
j_call: TRBJ2-5; clone_size: -; v_call: TRBV19; d_call: -; cdr3_nt: TGTGCCAGTAGTCCCCCCCAGGGGACTGGGGAGACCCAGTACTTC; cdr3_aa: CASSPPQGTGETQYF
j_call: TRBJ2-2; clone_size: -; v_call: TRBV12-5; d_call: -; cdr3_nt: TGTGCTAGTGGCTCCAGCCCGGGGGACAGACTGAACACCGGGGAGCTGTTTTTT; cdr3_aa: CASGSSPGDRLNTGELFF
j_call: TRBJ2-7; clone_size: -; v_call: TRBV7-9; d_call: -; cdr3_nt: TGTGCCAGCAGCTTAGCGGGAGCCCACGAGCAGTACTTC; cdr3_aa: CASSLAGAHEQYF
j_call: TRBJ1-2; clone_size: -; v_call: TRBV7-2; d_call: TRBD1; cdr3_nt: TGTGCCAGCAGCTTAGCGCGGACAGGGGTGCCTGGCTACACCTTC; cdr3_aa: CASSLARTGVPGYTF
j_call: TRBJ1-1; clone_size: -; v_call: TRBV5-6; d_call: TRBD1; cdr3_nt: TGTGCCAGCAGCTTGAATCTAGGGACAGCCGGTTTT; cdr3_aa: CASSLNLGTAGF
j_call: TRBJ2-7; clone_size: -; v_call: TRBV6-1; d_call: -; cdr3_nt: TGTGCCAGCAGTGAACGTGATAGGGTTTCCTACTCCTACGAGCAGTACTTC; cdr3_aa: CASSERDRVSYSYEQYF
j_call: TRBJ1-2; clone_size: -; v_call: TRBV2; d_call: -; cdr3_nt: TGTGCCAGCAGTTACCAAACAGGGACTATCTATGGCTACACCTTC; cdr3_aa: CASSYQTGTIYGYTF